The 19 T cell receptor beta chains given below trace back to one sample, sequenced in a study of shared clonotypes between healthy human individuals. Naivety among CD8 cells was defined by CD45RO negativity and positive CCR7 selection, thereby excluding terminally differentiated effector memory CD45RA+ cells. TCRdb's copy holds only in-frame clones and misses some; the assay was immunoSEQ multiplex PCR. The sample consists of millions of clones, approximately 94% of them appearing once. The material sequenced was naive CD8+ T cells sorted from blood. These receptor sequences come from a man between 18 and 29 years old in good health.

V usage is TRBV5-4 and J usage is TRBJ2-3, with TRBD2 matching over 13 bases. V gave up 4 bases and J gave up 6 bases; unmatched junction bases: 11. Per germline, CDR1 SGHNT and CDR2 YYREEE (reference sequence). The CDR3 runs 17 residues. The CDR3 region is CASSPTSGGAGLDTQYF. The CDR3 DNA is TGTGCCAGCAGCCCTACTAGCGGGGGGGCAGGGTTGGATACGCAGTATTTT.

The V call is TRBV29-1, the J call TRBJ1-6; D unclear. This CDR3 is built from 13 residues. Trimming pared 5 bases from V and 8 bases from J, leaving 13 bases between. Germline V gene lookup returns CDR1 SQVTM and CDR2 ANQGSEA. The CDR3 protein is CSVSRDSDSPLHF. In nucleotides, the CDR3 is TGCAGCGTTTCTAGGGATTCGGATTCACCCCTCCACTTT.

This chain links TRBV13 with TRBJ2-5; D not resolved. The germline V gene encodes CDR1 PRHDT and CDR2 FYEKMQ (reference sequence). V lost 5 bases to trimming and J lost 2 bases, with 9 bases between them. The length of the CDR3 is 13 residues. As DNA, the CDR3 is TGTGCCAGCAGCCCTGCCAGGCAAGAGACCCAGTACTTC. Protein product: CASSPARQETQYF.

The DNA of the CDR3 is TGTGCCAGCACTCCTCAGACAGGGGGCCGTGGCTACACCTTC. Its protein product is CASTPQTGGRGYTF. J is TRBJ1-2 and V is TRBV21-1; TRBD1, as called in the table, went unchecked against the DNA. TRBV21-1 is a known pseudogene. The length of the CDR3 is 14 residues.

The rearrangement uses TRBV13 and TRBJ2-7, with D possibly being TRBD2 (5 bases). Trimming stripped 3 bases from V and 7 bases from J, with 16 bases between. The CDR3 covers 14 residues. Germline V lookup: CDR1 PRHDT, CDR2 FYEKMQ (reference sequence). In DNA form, the CDR3 reads TGTGCCAGCAGCTTCGAGAGCGGTTCGCGTGAGCAGTACTTC. Protein product: CASSFESGSREQYF.

This chain links TRBV29-1 with TRBJ2-1; 10 bases map to TRBD1. Germline loops: CDR1 SQVTM, CDR2 ANQGSEA. The ends lost 3 bases at V and 7 bases at J; junction bases unmatched: 9. The CDR3 length is 15 residues. CDR3 in amino acids: CSVDAGTGVQNEQFF. In DNA, the CDR3 is TGCAGCGTTGATGCCGGGACAGGGGTCCAGAATGAGCAGTTCTTC.

V is TRBV27 and J is TRBJ2-2, with 8 nucleotides matching TRBD2. Germline CDR1 and CDR2: MNHEY and SMNVEV (reference sequence). The CDR3 is 17 amino acids. Unmatched junction bases numbered 14, after V lost 6 bases and J lost 5 bases. The chain's CDR3 is CASSPLGVAGWTGELFF. The CDR3 DNA sequence: TGTGCCAGCAGCCCCCTCGGGGTAGCGGGATGGACCGGGGAGCTGTTTTTT.

The chain couples TRBV19 to TRBJ2-7; D unresolved. The germline CDR1 and CDR2 sequences are LNHDA and SQIVND (reference sequence). This CDR3 region has 16 residues. Trimming took off 5 bases at V and 6 bases at J, with 23 bases between the two ends. CDR3 DNA sequence: TGTGCCAGTAGTTTGATATACCCGGCGAGGTCTAGCGAGCAGTACTTC. Its protein is CASSLIYPARSSEQYF.

This clone showed up just once. The chain carries TRBV15 and TRBJ2-7; tentatively, D is TRBD2 (6 bases). The CDR3 extends over 13 amino acids. V lost 11 bases and J 1 base, leaving 15 bases between the germline ends. Germline V gene sequence: CDR1 LNHNV, CDR2 YYDKDF (reference sequence). CDR3 in DNA: TGTGCCGCTTCCGGCGGGGAGTCCTACGAGCAGTACTTC. Residues: CAASGGESYEQYF.

V is TRBV6-1 and J is TRBJ2-6; no firm D call. CDR1 and CDR2 (germline): MNHNS, SASEGT. The CDR3 runs 15 residues. Trimming shortened V by 1 base and J by 1 base, and 5 bases separated the two germline ends. In DNA form, the CDR3 reads TGTGCCAGCAGTGAAGGCACATCTGGGGCCAACGTCCTGACTTTC. Translated, it gives CASSEGTSGANVLTF.

The chain recombines TRBV2 with TRBJ2-1, with a weak D call TRBD2 (6 bases). V was cut by 7 bases and J by 8 bases, with 18 bases left in between. Per the germline V gene, CDR1 is SNHLY and CDR2 is FYNNEI. CDR3 length: 14 residues. CDR3 residues: CASKHETRMDEQFF. Here the CDR3 DNA reads TGTGCCAGCAAACACGAGACTAGGATGGATGAGCAGTTCTTC.

In the case of this clone: Other DNA sequences from this sample encode an identical CDR3 as well. V is TRBV30 and J is TRBJ2-1; tentative D call: TRBD2 (6 bases). The CDR3 has 13 amino acids. Germline V gene data show CDR1 as GTSNPN and CDR2 as SVGIG (reference sequence). The V end lost 4 bases, the J end lost 3 bases, and 10 bases lay between the germline ends. The CDR3 nucleotides read TGTGCCTGGACCCGGGGAGGCTACAATGAGCAGTTCTTC. This translates into CAWTRGGYNEQFF.

The V gene is TRBV6-4, the J gene TRBJ1-1, with 7 bases lining up with TRBD1. This CDR3 has 13 amino acids. V shed 3 bases, J shed 4 bases, and the junction held 2 bases outside the gene matches. The germline V gene encodes CDR1 MRHNA and CDR2 SNTAGT. DNA for the CDR3: TGTGCCAGCAGTGAGGCAGGGGGCACTGAAGCTTTCTTT. Residues: CASSEAGGTEAFF.

V gene TRBV4-1 combines with J gene TRBJ2-7; D unclear. The length of the CDR3 is 14 residues. The germline V gene has CDR1 MGHRA and CDR2 YSYEKL. Trimming pared 1 base from V and 3 bases from J, leaving 10 bases between. CDR3 sequence: CASSQGSSYYEQYF. The CDR3 DNA reads TGCGCCAGCAGCCAAGGGTCCAGTTACTACGAGCAGTACTTC.

The chain employs TRBV6-6 and TRBJ2-2; no firm D call. V was cut by 11 bases and J by 4 bases, with 11 bases left in between. Germline-derived CDR1 and CDR2 are MNHNY and SVGAGI (reference sequence). The length of the CDR3 is 12 residues. CDR3 DNA: TGTGCCGGTACGGGCGGCACCGGGGAGCTGTTTTTT. Protein sequence: CAGTGGTGELFF.

The CDR3 spells CASSQVDSGRDPDTQYF. The CDR3 coding sequence is TGCGCCAGCAGCCAAGTGGACAGCGGTCGGGACCCAGATACGCAGTATTTT. This sequence joins TRBV4-3 and TRBJ2-3; D is perhaps TRBD1 (6 bases). Germline V lookup: CDR1 LGHNA, CDR2 YSLEER. The CDR3 is 17 residues long. Trimming pared 1 base from V and 4 bases from J, leaving 18 bases between.

V usage is TRBV2 and J usage is TRBJ2-2, with 10 bases identical to TRBD1. In germline, CDR1 is SNHLY, CDR2 FYNNEI. Unmatched junction bases numbered 14, after V lost 7 bases and J lost 6 bases. The CDR3 loop spans 17 amino acids. CDR3 bases: TGTGCCAGCAACACCGACAGGGGGCACCTCTTGGCCGGGGAGCTGTTTTTT. It specifies CASNTDRGHLLAGELFF.

On this clone: The sample carries other DNA sequences with the same CDR3. The CDR3 DNA reads TGTGCCAGCAGTCCGCGGACAGGGGGCGACGAGCAGTACTTC. This codes for CASSPRTGGDEQYF. The chain carries TRBV27 and TRBJ2-7; TRBD1 matches at 11 bases. There are 14 residues in the CDR3. Unmatched junction bases numbered 5, after V lost 5 bases and J lost 5 bases. The germline V gene encodes CDR1 MNHEY and CDR2 SMNVEV (reference sequence).

V and J are TRBV6-1 and TRBJ2-7; D might be TRBD1 or TRBD2, each matching 5 bases. The V end was cut by 8 bases, the J end by 2 bases, with 19 bases between. CDR3 length: 15 amino acids. Germline V CDR1 and CDR2: MNHNS, SASEGT. CDR3 region: CASASRDGNPYEQYF. CDR3 coding DNA: TGTGCCAGCGCCTCTCGGGACGGGAATCCCTACGAGCAGTACTTC.